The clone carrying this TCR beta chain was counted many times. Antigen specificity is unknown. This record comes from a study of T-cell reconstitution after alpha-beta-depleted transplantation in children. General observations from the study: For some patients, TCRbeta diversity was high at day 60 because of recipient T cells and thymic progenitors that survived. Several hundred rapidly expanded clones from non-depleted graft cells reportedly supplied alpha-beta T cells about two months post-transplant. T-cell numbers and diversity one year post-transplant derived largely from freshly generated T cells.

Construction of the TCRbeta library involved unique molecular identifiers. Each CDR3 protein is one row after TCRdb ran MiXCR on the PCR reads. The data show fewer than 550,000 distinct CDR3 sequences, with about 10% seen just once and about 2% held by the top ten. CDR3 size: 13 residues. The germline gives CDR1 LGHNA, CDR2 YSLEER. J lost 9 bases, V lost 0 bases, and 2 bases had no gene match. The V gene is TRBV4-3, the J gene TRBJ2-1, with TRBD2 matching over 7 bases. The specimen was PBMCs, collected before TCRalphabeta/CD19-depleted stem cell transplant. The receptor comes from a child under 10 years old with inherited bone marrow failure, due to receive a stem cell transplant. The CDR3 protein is CASSQEGTTEQFF. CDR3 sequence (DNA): TGCGCCAGCAGCCAAGAAGGGACTACTGAGCAGTTCTTC.